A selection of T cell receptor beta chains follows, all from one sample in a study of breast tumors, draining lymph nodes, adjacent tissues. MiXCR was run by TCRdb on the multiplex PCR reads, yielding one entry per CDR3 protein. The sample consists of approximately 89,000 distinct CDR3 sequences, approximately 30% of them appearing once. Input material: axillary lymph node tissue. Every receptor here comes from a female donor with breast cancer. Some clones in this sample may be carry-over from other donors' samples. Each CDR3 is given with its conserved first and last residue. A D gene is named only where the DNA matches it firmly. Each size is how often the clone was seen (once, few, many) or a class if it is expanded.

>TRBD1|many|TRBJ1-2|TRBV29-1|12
TGCAGCGTTGAAGTCACAGGGGCTGGCTACACCTTC
CSVEVTGAGYTF
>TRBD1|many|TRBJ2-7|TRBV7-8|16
TGTGCCAGCAGCTTAGGCCAGGGACAGGGTTACTACGAGCAGTACTTC
CASSLGQGQGYYEQYF
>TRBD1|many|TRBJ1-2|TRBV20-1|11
TGCAGTGCTAGGCAGGGGGCTGGCTACACCTTC
CSARQGAGYTF
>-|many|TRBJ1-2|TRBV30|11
TGTGCCTTGGAGGTGGGAAGGGGCTACACCTTC
CALEVGRGYTF
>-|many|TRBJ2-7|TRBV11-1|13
TGTGCCAGCAGTCGGTCCGGAAAATACGAGCAGTACTTC
CASSRSGKYEQYF
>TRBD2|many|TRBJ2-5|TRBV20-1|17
TGCAGTGCAAGAGCGCCGGGAGGACAACCCTCGTGGGAGACCCAGTACTTC
CSARAPGGQPSWETQYF
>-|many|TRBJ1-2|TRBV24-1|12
TGTGCCACCAGTGACCTGGACCTTGGCTACACCTTC
CATSDLDLGYTF
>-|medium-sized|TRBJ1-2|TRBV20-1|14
TGCAGTGCTAGAGATGGGGGGCGCCGGGATGGCTACACCTTC
CSARDGGRRDGYTF
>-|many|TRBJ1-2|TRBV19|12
TGTGTCAGTAGTACAGGTAACTATGGCTACACCTTC
CVSSTGNYGYTF
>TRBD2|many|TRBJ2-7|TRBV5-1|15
TGCGCCAGCAGCTACTTGAGGGAGGGCCATTACGAGCAGTACTTC
CASSYLREGHYEQYF
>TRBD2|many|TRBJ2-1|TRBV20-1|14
TGCAGTGCTATCTGGACTAGCGGGAGGGATGAGCAGTTCTTC
CSAIWTSGRDEQFF
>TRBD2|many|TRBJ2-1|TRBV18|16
TGTGCCAGCTCACCACCTGGGGACTACTCCTACAATGAGCAGTTCTTC
CASSPPGDYSYNEQFF
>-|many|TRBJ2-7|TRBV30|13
TGTGCCTGGAAGGGTCGACAGCTTCACGAGCAGTACTTC
CAWKGRQLHEQYF